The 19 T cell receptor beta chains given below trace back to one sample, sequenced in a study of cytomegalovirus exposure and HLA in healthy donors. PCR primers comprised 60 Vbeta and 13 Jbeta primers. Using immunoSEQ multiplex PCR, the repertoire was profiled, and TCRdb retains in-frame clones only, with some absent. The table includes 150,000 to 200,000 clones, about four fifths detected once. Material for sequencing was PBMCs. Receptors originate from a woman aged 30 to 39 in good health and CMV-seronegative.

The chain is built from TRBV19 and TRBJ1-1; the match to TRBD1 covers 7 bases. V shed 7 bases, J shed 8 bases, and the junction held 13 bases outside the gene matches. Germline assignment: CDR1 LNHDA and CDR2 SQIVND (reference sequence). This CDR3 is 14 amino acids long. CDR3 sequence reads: CASIPQGPHVEAFF. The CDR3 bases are TGTGCCAGTATCCCACAGGGGCCTCATGTGGAAGCTTTCTTT.

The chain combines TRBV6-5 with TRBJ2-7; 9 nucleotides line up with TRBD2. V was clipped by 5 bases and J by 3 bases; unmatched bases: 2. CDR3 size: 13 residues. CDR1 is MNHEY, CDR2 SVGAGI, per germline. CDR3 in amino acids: CASSGLANYEQYF. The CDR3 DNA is TGTGCCAGCAGTGGACTAGCGAACTACGAGCAGTACTTC.

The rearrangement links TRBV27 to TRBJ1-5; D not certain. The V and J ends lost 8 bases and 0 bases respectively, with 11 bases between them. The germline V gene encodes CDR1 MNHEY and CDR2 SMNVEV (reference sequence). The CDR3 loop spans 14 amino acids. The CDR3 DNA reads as TGTGCCAGCGCCCACGAGAGTAGCAATCAGCCCCAGCATTTT. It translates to CASAHESSNQPQHF.

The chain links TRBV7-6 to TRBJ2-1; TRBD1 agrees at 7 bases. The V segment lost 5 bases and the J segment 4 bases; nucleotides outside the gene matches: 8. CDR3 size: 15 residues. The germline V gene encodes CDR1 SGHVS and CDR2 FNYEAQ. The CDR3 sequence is CASSPIGQAYNEQFF. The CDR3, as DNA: TGTGCCAGCAGCCCAATCGGACAGGCGTACAATGAGCAGTTCTTC.

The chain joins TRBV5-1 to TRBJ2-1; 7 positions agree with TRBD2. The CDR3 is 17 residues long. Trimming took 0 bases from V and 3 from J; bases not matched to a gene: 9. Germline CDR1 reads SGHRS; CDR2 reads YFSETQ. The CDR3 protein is CASSLAGTGGLYNEQFF. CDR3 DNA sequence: TGCGCCAGCAGCTTGGCTGGAACGGGGGGTCTCTACAATGAGCAGTTCTTC. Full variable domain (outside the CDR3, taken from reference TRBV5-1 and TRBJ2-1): KAGVTQTPRYLIKTRGQQVTLSCSPISGHRSVSWYQQTPGQGLQFLFEYFSETQRNKGNFPGRFSGRQFSNSRSEMNVSTLELGDSALYLCASSLAGTGGLYNEQFFGPGTRLTVL.

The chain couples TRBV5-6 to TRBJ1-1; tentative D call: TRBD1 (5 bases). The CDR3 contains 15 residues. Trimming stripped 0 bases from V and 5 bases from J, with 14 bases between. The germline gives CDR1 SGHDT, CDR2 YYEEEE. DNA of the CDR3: TGTGCCAGCAGCTTGGCCGGGGCGGGGGAGACTGAAGCTTTCTTT. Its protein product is CASSLAGAGETEAFF.

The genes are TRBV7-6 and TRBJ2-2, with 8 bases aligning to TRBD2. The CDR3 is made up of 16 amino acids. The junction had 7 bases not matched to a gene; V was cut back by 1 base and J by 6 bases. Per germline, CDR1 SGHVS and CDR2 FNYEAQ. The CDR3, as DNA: TGTGCCAGCAGCTTAGGTACTAGCGGCGGCCCCGGGGAGCTGTTTTTT. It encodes CASSLGTSGGPGELFF.

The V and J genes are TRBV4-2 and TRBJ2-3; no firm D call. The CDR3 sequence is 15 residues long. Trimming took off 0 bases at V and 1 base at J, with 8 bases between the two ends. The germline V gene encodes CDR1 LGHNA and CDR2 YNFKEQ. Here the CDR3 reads CASSQDDKGTDTQYF. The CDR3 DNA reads TGTGCCAGCAGCCAAGATGACAAGGGCACAGATACGCAGTATTTT.

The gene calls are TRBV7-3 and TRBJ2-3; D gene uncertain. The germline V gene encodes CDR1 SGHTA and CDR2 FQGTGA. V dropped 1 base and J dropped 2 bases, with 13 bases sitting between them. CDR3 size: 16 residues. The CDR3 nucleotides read TGTGCCAGCAGCTTAAGGCCGACCACTAACACAGATACGCAGTATTTT. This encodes CASSLRPTTNTDTQYF.

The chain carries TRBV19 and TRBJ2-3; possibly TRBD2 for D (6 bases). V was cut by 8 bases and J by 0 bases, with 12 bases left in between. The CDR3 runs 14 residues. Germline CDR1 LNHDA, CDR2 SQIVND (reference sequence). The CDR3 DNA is TGTGCCAGTTTGCGGCGGGGTAGCACAGATACGCAGTATTTT. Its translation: CASLRRGSTDTQYF.

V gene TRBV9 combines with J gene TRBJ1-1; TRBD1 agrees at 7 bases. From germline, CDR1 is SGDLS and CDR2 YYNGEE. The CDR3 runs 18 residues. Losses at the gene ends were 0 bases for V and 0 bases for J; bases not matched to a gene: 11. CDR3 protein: CASSVGPQQGRLNTEAFF. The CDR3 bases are TGTGCCAGCAGCGTAGGACCCCAACAGGGGAGGTTGAACACTGAAGCTTTCTTT. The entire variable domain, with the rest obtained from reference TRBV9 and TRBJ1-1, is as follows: DSGVTQTPKHLITATGQRVTLRCSPRSGDLSVYWYQQSLDQGLQFLIQYYNGEERAKGNILERFSAQQFPDLHSELNLSSLELGDSALYFCASSVGPQQGRLNTEAFFGQGTRLTVV.

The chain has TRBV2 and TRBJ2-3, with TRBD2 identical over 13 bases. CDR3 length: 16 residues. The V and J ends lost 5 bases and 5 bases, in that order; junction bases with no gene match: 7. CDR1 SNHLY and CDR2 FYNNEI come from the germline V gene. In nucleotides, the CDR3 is TGTGCCAGCAGTCCACTAGCGGGGGGGCAAATAGATACGCAGTATTTT. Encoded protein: CASSPLAGGQIDTQYF.

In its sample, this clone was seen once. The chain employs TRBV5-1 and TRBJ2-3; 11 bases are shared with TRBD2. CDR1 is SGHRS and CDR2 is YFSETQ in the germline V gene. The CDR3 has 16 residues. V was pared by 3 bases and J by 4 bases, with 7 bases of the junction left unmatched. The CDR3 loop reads CASSSGLAVGPDTQYF. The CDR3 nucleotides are TGCGCCAGCAGCTCGGGACTAGCGGTAGGTCCAGATACGCAGTATTTT.

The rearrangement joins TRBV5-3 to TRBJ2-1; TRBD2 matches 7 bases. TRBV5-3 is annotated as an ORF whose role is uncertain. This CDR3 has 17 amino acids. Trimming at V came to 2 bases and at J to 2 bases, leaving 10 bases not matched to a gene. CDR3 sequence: CARSFVWASGPYNEQFF. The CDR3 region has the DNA TGTGCCAGAAGCTTTGTCTGGGCTAGCGGACCCTACAATGAGCAGTTCTTC.

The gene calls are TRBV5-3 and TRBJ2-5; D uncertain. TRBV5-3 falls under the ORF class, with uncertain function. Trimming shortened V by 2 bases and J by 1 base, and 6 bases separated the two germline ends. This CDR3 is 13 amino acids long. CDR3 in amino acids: CARSFRVQETQYF. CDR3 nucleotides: TGTGCCAGAAGCTTTCGGGTCCAAGAGACCCAGTACTTC.

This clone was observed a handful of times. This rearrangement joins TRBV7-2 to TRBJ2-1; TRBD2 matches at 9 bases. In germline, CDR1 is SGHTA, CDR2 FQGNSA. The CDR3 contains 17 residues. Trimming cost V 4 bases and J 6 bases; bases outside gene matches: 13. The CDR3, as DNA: TGTGCCAGCAGCTCACCCCCCGGGACTAGCCTTATCAATGAGCAGTTCTTC. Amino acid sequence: CASSSPPGTSLINEQFF.

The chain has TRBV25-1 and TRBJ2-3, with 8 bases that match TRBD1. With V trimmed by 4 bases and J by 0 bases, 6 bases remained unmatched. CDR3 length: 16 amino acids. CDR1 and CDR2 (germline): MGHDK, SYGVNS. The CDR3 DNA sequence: TGTGCCAGCAGTGCGGGACAGGCCTCTAGCACAGATACGCAGTATTTT. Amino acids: CASSAGQASSTDTQYF.

The CDR3 reads CASRRTGVSPLHF. CDR3 sequence (DNA): TGTGCCAGTCGACGGACAGGGGTTTCACCCCTCCACTTT. The chain recombines TRBV19 with TRBJ1-6; 9 bases map to TRBD1. This CDR3 comprises 13 residues. The V segment lost 8 bases and the J segment 9 bases; nucleotides outside the gene matches: 5. The germline V gene has CDR1 LNHDA and CDR2 SQIVND (reference sequence).

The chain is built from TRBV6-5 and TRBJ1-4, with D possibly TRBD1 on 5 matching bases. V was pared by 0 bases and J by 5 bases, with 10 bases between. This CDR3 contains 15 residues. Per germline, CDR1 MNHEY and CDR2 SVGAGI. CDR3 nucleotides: TGTGCCAGCAGTTACTCAGACAGAAGAAATGAAAAACTGTTTTTT. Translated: CASSYSDRRNEKLFF.